Presented here are 10 T cell receptor beta chains from one specimen sequenced in a study of cytomegalovirus exposure and HLA in healthy donors. Primers for the PCR totalled 60 Vbeta and 13 Jbeta. The assay was immunoSEQ multiplex PCR, and TCRdb's table has in-frame clones only and misses some. This table has 150,000 to 250,000 clones, 79% appearing once. The specimen was PBMCs. The receptors originated from a girl aged 5-17 years in good health and CMV-seropositive.

The gene calls are TRBV5-8 and TRBJ2-5; 9 bases agree with TRBD1. The CDR3 spans 16 residues. V shed 1 base, J shed 2 bases, and the junction held 6 bases outside the gene matches. The V gene's germline CDR1 is SGHTS and CDR2 YDEGEE. CDR3 sequence reads: CASSLFSGQGQETQYF. CDR3 DNA: TGTGCCAGCAGCTTGTTCTCGGGACAGGGACAAGAGACCCAGTACTTC.

The CDR3 DNA is TGTGCCAGCAGTCCCACGAGGTTTCCGACCCAGCATTTT. Translated, it gives CASSPTRFPTQHF. The J gene is TRBJ1-5, the V gene TRBV28, with D unresolved. The CDR3 extends over 13 amino acids. CDR1 MDHEN and CDR2 SYDVKM come from the germline V gene. V lost 5 bases to trimming and J lost 11 bases, with 16 bases between them.

This clone was counted once. The rearrangement uses TRBV10-3 and TRBJ1-3; 7 bases agree with TRBD1. This CDR3 region has 14 residues. CDR1 is ENHRY, CDR2 SYGVKD, per germline. The V gene end was trimmed by 4 bases and the J gene end by 2 bases; junction bases not matched to a gene: 2. DNA for the CDR3: TGTGCCATCAGTGTAACAGGGGCTGGAAACACCATATATTTT. It is translated as CAISVTGAGNTIYF.

The rearrangement uses TRBV4-1 and TRBJ2-1, with 9 bases that match TRBD2. CDR3 size: 15 residues. Unmatched junction bases numbered 8, after V lost 7 bases and J lost 4 bases. CDR1 and CDR2 (germline): MGHRA, YSYEKL. Written as DNA, the CDR3 is TGCGCCAGCACCCCGGGTCTAGCGGGATACAATGAGCAGTTCTTC. This translates into CASTPGLAGYNEQFF.

The V and J genes are TRBV4-1 and TRBJ2-3, with D uncertain. The length of the CDR3 is 15 residues. Trimming removed 1 base from V and 0 bases from J, with 8 bases in between. Germline V gene data show CDR1 as MGHRA and CDR2 as YSYEKL. CDR3 bases: TGCGCCAGCAGCCAAGCCGTCCGGAGCACAGATACGCAGTATTTT. Translated: CASSQAVRSTDTQYF.

This clone was observed a handful of times. The genes are TRBV7-8 and TRBJ1-5; 8 positions agree with TRBD1. Germline lookup yields CDR1 SGHVS and CDR2 FQNEAQ. The CDR3 consists of 17 residues. J gave up 6 bases and V 5 bases, and 15 bases lay outside the gene matches. CDR3 sequence (DNA): TGTGCCAGCAGCCCCCGCCTAGGTCAGGGGGCGGGTCAGCCCCAGCATTTT. Encoded protein: CASSPRLGQGAGQPQHF.

The chain uses TRBV4-3 and TRBJ1-1; D is possibly TRBD1 (6 bases). V lost 1 base and J 0 bases, leaving 24 bases between the germline ends. This CDR3 has 20 residues. Looked up from germline, CDR1 is LGHNA and CDR2 is YSLEER. The CDR3 DNA is TGCGCCAGCAGCCAAGCCTCTGCACAGGGAGGGGGGAAACTGAACACTGAAGCTTTCTTT. It encodes CASSQASAQGGGKLNTEAFF.

This clone was counted once. The V gene is TRBV7-6, the J gene TRBJ2-2; no clear D gene. The germline CDR1 and CDR2 sequences are SGHVS and FNYEAQ. The CDR3 sequence is 16 residues long. Trimming cost V 0 bases and J 1 base, with 9 bases left between them. CDR3 region: CASSLAQAQNTGELFF. Here the CDR3 DNA reads TGTGCCAGCAGCTTAGCCCAGGCGCAGAACACCGGGGAGCTGTTTTTT.

V usage is TRBV5-8 and J usage is TRBJ1-5; a weak D match, TRBD1 (5 bases). V was pared by 0 bases and J by 0 bases, with 13 bases between. There are 17 residues in the CDR3. The germline V gene has CDR1 SGHTS and CDR2 YDEGEE. CDR3 coding DNA: TGTGCCAGCAGCTTGGTACTTGACAGCTATAGCAATCAGCCCCAGCATTTT. Encoded protein: CASSLVLDSYSNQPQHF.

The chain couples TRBV6-1 to TRBJ2-7; TRBD1 matches at 8 bases. The CDR3 is made up of 13 amino acids. The germline CDR1 and CDR2 sequences are MNHNS and SASEGT. V lost 7 bases, J lost 2 bases, and 4 bases stayed unmatched. The CDR3 is CASKRTGPYEQYF. The CDR3 nucleotides are TGTGCCAGCAAAAGGACAGGGCCCTACGAGCAGTACTTC.